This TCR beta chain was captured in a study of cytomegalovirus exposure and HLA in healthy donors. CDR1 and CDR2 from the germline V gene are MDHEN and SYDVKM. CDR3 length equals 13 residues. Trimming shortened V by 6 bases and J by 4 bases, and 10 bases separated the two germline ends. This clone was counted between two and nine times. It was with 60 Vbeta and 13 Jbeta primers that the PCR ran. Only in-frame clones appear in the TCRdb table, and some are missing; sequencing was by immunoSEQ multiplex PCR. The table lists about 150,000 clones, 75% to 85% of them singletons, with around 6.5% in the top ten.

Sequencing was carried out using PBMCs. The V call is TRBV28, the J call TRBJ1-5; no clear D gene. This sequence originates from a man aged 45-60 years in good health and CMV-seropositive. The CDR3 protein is CASRLDGNQPQHF. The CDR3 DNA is TGTGCCAGCAGACTCGACGGGAATCAGCCCCAGCATTTT.